This TCR beta chain is from a study of T cells after yellow fever vaccination (dated by TCRdb to between 2018 and 2021). Study-wide context: The SMART-Seq v4 Ultra Low Input RNA kit was used to prepare libraries from fractions with low cell numbers. To follow T-cell clones before and after primary and booster YFV17D yellow fever vaccination, bulk TCR alpha and beta repertoires were sequenced over time. Two healthy male donors, one aged 18 to 30 and one aged 30 to 40 years, made up the cohort. Blood was collected at multiple timepoints before and after primary and secondary immunization, and bulk PBMC replicates and cell subsets were isolated.

General findings and caveats noted by the study authors: Computational filtering was needed because FACS-sorted repertoires could contain abundant contaminating clonotypes from the bulk population. A small share of clonotypes occurred in both CD4 and CD8 compartments, likely arising from convergent recombination. After the booster, most of the clones that had expanded following primary vaccination were detected again (around 95% of CD4 and around 90% of CD8), which suggests that memory was broadly maintained. Compared with the primary T-cell response, the secondary T-cell response was faster but weaker, reaching its peak on day 5 rather than on day 15. Because the study included only a couple of donors, the extent to which the findings can be generalized is limited.

TCR cDNA was synthesized by 5'RACE template switching, through which a universal primer site and unique molecular identifiers were introduced. Priming of cDNA synthesis was performed from both the TCR alpha and TCR beta constant segments. Libraries were amplified in two PCR steps, with sample barcodes and sequencing adapters added in the second step. Sequencing of libraries was performed on Illumina HiSeq 2500 (2x100 bp) or NovaSeq (2x150 bp). As for the original processing: MIGEC was used to demultiplex reads and collapse the reads into UMI consensus sequences, and MiXCR was used for V(D)J alignment. Vaccine-responding clonotypes were identified with edgeR using replicate PBMC samples, with FDR below 0.01 and a log2 fold change above 5 up to day 15 being required. Each bulk clonotype received a CD4 or CD8 identity based on whether the sequenced CD4 or CD8 repertoire contained that clonotype at higher abundance. TCRdb reprocessed the public reads (quality trimming at Q25 with fastp, clone calling with MiXCR) and kept in-frame beta chains. Here each entry gathers all rows of one CDR3 protein and keeps the most common genes and DNA. The V and J calls reflect TCRdb's pipeline rather than the authors' work. This sample holds 300,000 or so distinct CDR3 sequences; roughly 8.6% were observed only once. Roughly 15% of the sample rests with the top ten.

Interpreted using the paper, the treatment or condition label stands for: live attenuated yellow fever vaccine strain. At each blood-draw timepoint, two biological replicates of bulk PBMCs were collected. PBMCs were isolated from peripheral blood using a standard Ficoll-Paque protocol. TriZol was used to extract RNA from bulk PBMCs, CD4 and CD8 fractions, and dextramer-positive and dextramer-negative fractions. Remarks on this clonotype: Its antigen remains unidentified. Per-base quality was not reported, and no clone a single base away is much larger than it.

As encoded in the germline V gene (reference sequence), CDR1 is SEHNR while CDR2 is FQNEAQ. The germline V end is reduced by 5 bases and the J end by 4 bases; junction bases left unmatched: 8. There are 16 amino acids in the CDR3, from cysteine to phenylalanine inclusive. The entry retains the CDR3 DNA only, 48 bases that are in frame from base 1. This specimen was PBMCs, taken about 49 days after the first yellow fever vaccination. This receptor chain uses TRBV7-9 and TRBJ2-1; 10 bases in the junction line up with TRBD1. This TCR was sampled from a man younger than 30 who received the YFV17D yellow fever vaccine. The CDR3 reads as follows: CASSPSGTGDYNEQFF. The nucleotides read TGTGCCAGCAGCCCTAGTGGGACAGGGGATTACAATGAGCAGTTCTTC.